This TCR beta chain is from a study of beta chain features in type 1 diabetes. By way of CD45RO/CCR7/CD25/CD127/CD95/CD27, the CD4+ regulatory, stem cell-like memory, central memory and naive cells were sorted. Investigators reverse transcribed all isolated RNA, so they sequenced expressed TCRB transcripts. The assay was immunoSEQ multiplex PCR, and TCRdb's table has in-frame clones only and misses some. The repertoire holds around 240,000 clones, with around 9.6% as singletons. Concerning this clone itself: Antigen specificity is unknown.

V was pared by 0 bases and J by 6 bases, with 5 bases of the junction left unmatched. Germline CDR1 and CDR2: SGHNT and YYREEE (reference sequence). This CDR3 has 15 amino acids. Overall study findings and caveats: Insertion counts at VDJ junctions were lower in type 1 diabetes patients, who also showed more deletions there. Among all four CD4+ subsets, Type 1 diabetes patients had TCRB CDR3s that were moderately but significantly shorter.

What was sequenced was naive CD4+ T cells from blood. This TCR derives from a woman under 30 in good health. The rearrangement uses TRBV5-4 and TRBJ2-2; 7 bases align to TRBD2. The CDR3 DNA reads TGTGCCAGCAGCTTGGGGCAGGGAGGGCCCGGGGAGCTGTTTTTT. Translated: CASSLGQGGPGELFF. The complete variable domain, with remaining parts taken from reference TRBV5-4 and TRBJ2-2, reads ETGVTQSPTHLIKTRGQQVTLRCSSQSGHNTVSWYQQALGQGPQFIFQYYREEENGRGNFPPRFSGLQFPNYSSELNVNALELDDSALYLCASSLGQGGPGELFFGEGSRLTVL.